This T cell receptor (beta chain) originates from a study of shared clonotypes between healthy human individuals (dated by TCRdb to the early 2020s). About the investigation overall: The cohort included three men and a couple of women between 18 and 49 years of age. For each donor, CD4 naive and CD4 memory were each run on three plates, CD8 naive on two plates, and CD8 memory on one plate. Per donor, leukapheresis produced somewhere between about 0.9 and 9.5 billion PBMCs. To increase sequencing depth and limit assay-specific biases, TCR repertoire library preparation and sequencing were carried out by different laboratories using diverse techniques. To estimate repertoire size and how much clonotype sharing occurs between individuals, the study deeply sequenced the blood TCR repertoires of several healthy adults.

The germline V gene supplies CDR1 SGHTA and CDR2 FQGNSA. Inclusive of the bounding cysteine and phenylalanine, the CDR3 is 12 residues long. CDR3 DNA only is kept here, 36 bases in frame from base 1. V is reduced by 3 bases and J by 6 bases, leaving a spacing of 8 bases between them. Healthy HIV-negative adults with no recently reported acute infections or vaccinations were included as donors. Every donor was a Caucasian adult residing in Nashville, Tennessee, USA. CD4+ T cells were enriched by magnetic negative selection; naive cells were then positively selected on CD45RA, and the negative fraction formed the memory subset. After blood collection by leukapheresis, PBMCs were isolated using Ficoll-Histopaque density gradient centrifugation and then cryopreserved in the vapor phase of liquid nitrogen. Analytical flow cytometry was used to check the purity and quantity of every magnetically sorted T cell population. Genomic DNA was isolated from each sorted fraction and quantified by UV absorbance on a Nanodrop 2000c.

As regards this clone: There is no known antigen for this receptor. Base-call qualities are not available, and no considerably larger clone is one nucleotide away.

Using the deep immunoSEQ assay, multiplex PCR amplified TCR CDR3 regions from genomic DNA. Extracted genomic DNA from each cell subset was spread evenly across all wells of several immunoSEQ 96-well plates, with each plate serving as a replicate. For sorted subsets, 200 to 250 ng of genomic DNA, equivalent to tens of thousands of T cell genomes, went into each replicate PCR. Purified libraries were quantified with a Qubit 3.0 fluorometer, sized on a Bioanalyzer 2100, and re-quantified with the KAPA Library Quantification kit. A separate single-read 150-cycle Illumina NextSeq 550 flow cell was used to sequence each immunoSEQ 96-well plate. On the study's bioinformatics: The immunoSEQ output contained only junctional sequences without quality scores, so filtering could not match that applied to full-length reads. Sequences were annotated with PyIR, a Python wrapper for IgBLAST v1.9, and V/J genes and CDR3 were assigned using IMGT germline references. Reads were filtered out if the reads had weak V/J assignments (E-value above 1e-6), no CDR3, stop codons, out-of-frame junctions, or ambiguous translated residues. A V3J clonotype was defined by an identical inferred V gene, J gene, and CDR3 amino acid sequence. Percentage overlap between repertoires was calculated by dividing the number of shared unique clonotypes by the size of the smaller repertoire. RTK rarefaction, the Chao1 estimator, and Recon v2.1 estimates of unobserved clonotypes were used to assess repertoire richness. For all TCRbeta clonotypes obtained by the gDNA method from a few donors, generation probabilities were computed with OLGA. Here the immuneACCESS table is served through TCRdb, limited to in-frame sequences with V and J called. Missing clones are a known gap in these copies; in checked studies unresolved V genes cover under half, and the rest lacks a known reason. The D gene and trimming were derived from the DNA, and the V and J assignments and clone size from that table. For this sample there are around 2.3 million clones; about 94% appear just once. The ten largest clones represent around 0.13% of the sample.

Here is what the overall study found, with its caveats: Clonotypes shared by all four sorted-subset donors showed higher generation probabilities than non-shared clonotypes. When a few donors were compared, the shared fraction of clonotypes was around 4.6% for naive CD4, approximately 3.3% for naive CD8, more than 2% for memory CD4, and about 0.36% for memory CD8. Naive subsets generally had larger estimated clonotype richness than memory subsets did. Pairwise subsampling led to the expectation that sequencing depth would affect the degree of clonotype sharing among donors. The genetic and exposure-history diversity represented was limited by the small number of donors. Even with the large sequencing depth, rarefaction of the sorted-subset datasets indicated that sequencing was incomplete. Sampling was limited to blood, and TCR repertoires in tissue likely differ from TCR repertoires in blood.

The chain couples TRBV7-2 to TRBJ1-1; no confident D gene assignment can be made. Material: naive CD4+ T cells sorted from blood. Explained via the paper, the cell subset or site label denotes: CD45RA+ positively selected. This sequence originates from a man aged 18 to 30 in good health. This receptor carries the CDR3 CASSFYRSEAFF. Read as DNA, the sequence is TGTGCCAGCAGCTTTTACCGGTCTGAAGCTTTCTTT.